These 18 T cell receptor beta chains share one sample of origin, sequenced in a study of neurological immune-mediated disorders. This sample's time point: longitudinal time-point 1 (baseline). TCRdb used MiXCR to reprocess the 5' RACE reads, holding one entry per CDR3 protein. The sample comprises tens of thousands of distinct CDR3 sequences, approximately 10% of which are singletons, and 9.5% to 10% rests with the top ten. Material: PBMCs. The source of these receptors is a man aged 25 to 45 in good health.

This clonotype was seen at least ten times. The rearrangement links TRBV7-2 to TRBJ2-5; 9 bases agree with TRBD1. Germline lookup yields CDR1 SGHTA and CDR2 FQGNSA. This CDR3 contains 16 residues. V lost 0 bases and J lost 1; bases outside the gene matches: 3. The CDR3 DNA sequence: TGTGCCAGCAGCTTAGCGGGACAGGGAGTCCAAGAGACCCAGTACTTC. This gives the protein CASSLAGQGVQETQYF.

This clonotype has a count of ten or more. V usage is TRBV20-1 and J usage is TRBJ2-2; D may be TRBD2 (5 bases). The V end was cut by 1 base, the J end by 3 bases, with 18 bases between. CDR3 length: 17 amino acids. In germline, CDR1 is DFQATT, CDR2 SNEGSKA (reference sequence). CDR3 DNA sequence: TGCAGTGCTAGAGCACCCCTGAGGGTCCGCGACACCGGGGAGCTGTTTTTT. Its translation is CSARAPLRVRDTGELFF.

This clonotype was found many times. The chain combines TRBV27 with TRBJ2-7; 7 nucleotides align to TRBD2. V gave up 2 bases and J gave up 5 bases; unmatched junction bases: 0. Germline loops: CDR1 MNHEY, CDR2 SMNVEV (reference sequence). The CDR3 runs to 12 residues. The CDR3 loop reads CASSLRGDEQYF. The CDR3 DNA follows: TGTGCCAGCAGTTTACGGGGGGACGAGCAGTACTTC.

Notes on this clonotype: A much larger clone differs by one base, so this may be a read error. The chain has TRBV5-1 and TRBJ2-6, with D tentatively TRBD1 or TRBD2 (5 bases each). V lost 3 bases, J lost 12 bases, and 16 bases lay in between. CDR1 SGHRS and CDR2 YFSETQ come from the germline V gene. The CDR3 spans 14 residues. CDR3 amino acids: CASSSGPPLSVLTF. The CDR3 region has the DNA TGCGCCAGCAGCTCGGGACCACCACTCAGCGTCCTGACTTTC.

This clonotype came up many times. The chain carries TRBV7-9 and TRBJ2-7, with 7 nucleotides matching TRBD1. The germline V gene encodes CDR1 SEHNR and CDR2 FQNEAQ (reference sequence). Germline trimming cut 5 bases from V and 2 bases from J; bases unmatched to any gene: 12. CDR3 length: 16 residues. The CDR3 sequence: CASSLNWDSFAYEQYF. CDR3 DNA sequence: TGTGCCAGCAGCCTGAACTGGGACAGCTTCGCCTACGAGCAGTACTTC.

This clonotype was seen many times. V is TRBV29-1 and J is TRBJ2-7; weak D call: TRBD2 (6 bases). Trimming removed 6 bases at V and 0 bases at J, with 9 bases between. CDR3 length: 12 residues. Germline-derived CDR1 and CDR2 are SQVTM and ANQGSEA. The CDR3: CSVDSGSYEQYF. The DNA for the CDR3 is TGCAGCGTCGATAGCGGCTCCTACGAGCAGTACTTC.

This clonotype appeared a few times. V usage is TRBV12-3 or TRBV12-4 and J usage is TRBJ1-5; TRBD1 matches at 8 bases. This CDR3 contains 14 residues. With V trimmed by 6 bases and J by 6 bases, 7 bases remained unmatched. CDR3 nucleotides: TGTGCCAGCAGCCAGACAGGGGTTGGTCAGCCCCAGCATTTT. Encoded protein: CASSQTGVGQPQHF.

This clonotype was seen repeatedly, ten times or more. The rearrangement uses TRBV7-2 and TRBJ2-6, with D perhaps assigned TRBD1 or TRBD2 (5 bases each). The CDR3 length is 18 residues. The V end was cut by 7 bases, the J end by 2 bases, with 21 bases between. Germline loops: CDR1 SGHTA, CDR2 FQGNSA. DNA for the CDR3: TGTGCCAGCACCTACGGGACGGCGACGTTTGCTGGGGCCAACGTCCTGACTTTC. Translation gives CASTYGTATFAGANVLTF.

This clonotype was picked up many times. The V gene is TRBV7-8, the J gene TRBJ2-2, with D perhaps TRBD2 (5 bases). The CDR3 loop spans 17 amino acids. The V gene's germline CDR1 is SGHVS and CDR2 FQNEAQ. Trimming removed 2 bases from V and 3 bases from J, with 16 bases in between. CDR3 in amino acids: CASSLSVERADTGELFF. CDR3 nucleotides: TGTGCCAGCAGCTTAAGCGTGGAGAGGGCGGACACCGGGGAGCTGTTTTTT. The entire variable domain, with the rest obtained from reference TRBV7-8 and TRBJ2-2, is as follows: GAGVSQSPRYKVAKRGQDVALRCDPISGHVSLFWYQQALGQGPEFLTYFQNEAQLDKSGLPSDRFFAERPEGSVSTLKIQRTQQEDSAVYLCASSLSVERADTGELFFGEGSRLTVL.

This chain joins TRBV6-1 and TRBJ1-5; the match to TRBD1 covers 8 bases. Trimming removed 1 base from V and 6 bases from J; junction bases left unmatched: 11. This CDR3 has 17 residues. Germline V gives CDR1 MNHNS, CDR2 SASEGT. The chain's CDR3 is CASSEGRWQGARQPQHF. The CDR3 DNA reads as TGTGCCAGCAGTGAAGGGCGGTGGCAGGGGGCCCGTCAGCCCCAGCATTTT.

The J gene is TRBJ1-6, the V gene TRBV28; D uncertain. The germline V gene encodes CDR1 MDHEN and CDR2 SYDVKM. The CDR3 is 12 amino acids. V was cut by 5 bases and J by 9 bases, with 8 bases left in between. CDR3 sequence (DNA): TGTGCCAGCAGTAGCGGCTCTTCACCCCTCCACTTT. Protein product: CASSSGSSPLHF.

On this clonotype itself: This may stem from a read error, because a much larger clone lies one nucleotide away. The chain couples TRBV5-1 to TRBJ2-3; 11 nucleotides match TRBD1. The CDR3 is 20 residues long. Germline CDR1 and CDR2: SGHRS and YFSETQ. CDR3 loop: CASSLDAFPGQGGSTDTHYF. CDR3 DNA sequence: TGCGCCAGCAGCTTGGACGCCTTCCCGGGACAGGGGGGAAGCACAGATACGCATTATTTT.

This clonotype was counted at least ten times. V gene TRBV6-5 combines with J gene TRBJ2-5; D is unresolved. The CDR3 is 13 amino acids. CDR1 MNHEY and CDR2 SVGAGI come from the germline V gene. Trimming removed 5 bases at V and 1 base at J, with 8 bases between. CDR3 sequence: CASSRNFQETQYF. DNA of the CDR3: TGTGCCAGCAGTAGAAACTTCCAAGAGACCCAGTACTTC.

The chain uses TRBV7-2 and TRBJ2-5; D remains ambiguous. This CDR3 has 12 amino acids. CDR1 SGHTA and CDR2 FQGNSA come from the germline V gene. The V end was cut by 6 bases, the J end by 5 bases, with 10 bases between. CDR3 sequence: CASRGDTETQYF. The DNA of the CDR3 is TGTGCCAGCAGGGGTGATACGGAGACCCAGTACTTC.

On this clonotype: The DNA is omitted, as the CDR3 cannot be located on it reliably, and the CDR3 follows TCRdb's listing. CDR3 residues: CASSFNHEQFFGPGTPNTEAFF. The chain couples TRBV7-9 to TRBJ1-1; the D call in the table, TRBD1, was not verified against the DNA. The CDR3 length is 22 residues, termini included. Germline V CDR1 and CDR2: SEHNR, FQNEAQ (reference sequence).

This clonotype was picked up many times. This chain uses TRBV20-1 with TRBJ2-1; D might be TRBD2 (5 bases). CDR1 DFQATT and CDR2 SNEGSKA come from the germline V gene (reference sequence). The CDR3 is 14 amino acids. Trimming stripped 2 bases from V and 1 base from J, with 9 bases between. The CDR3 sequence: CSARSPGSYNEQFF. The DNA for the CDR3 is TGCAGTGCTAGAAGTCCGGGGTCCTACAATGAGCAGTTCTTC.

As to this clonotype: A much more abundant neighbour one base away suggests this may be a read error. V is TRBV20-1 and J is TRBJ2-7; no definite D call. Trimming left V 3 bases short and J 2 bases short, with 14 bases between. This CDR3 comprises 14 residues. Germline lookup yields CDR1 DFQATT and CDR2 SNEGSKA (reference sequence). CDR3 sequence: CSASESIFAYEQYF. DNA for the CDR3: TGCAGTGCTAGCGAGTCGATTTTCGCCTACGAGCAGTACTTC.

This clonotype has at least ten counts. This sequence joins TRBV6-1 and TRBJ1-5, with 7 nucleotides matching TRBD1. Germline V CDR1 and CDR2: MNHNS, SASEGT. The trim removed 8 bases at V and 1 base at J, leaving 11 bases unmatched. CDR3 length equals 16 residues. In nucleotides, the CDR3 is TGTGCCAGCTTAAGACAGGGCCCCGGGAGCAATCAGCCCCAGCATTTT. It encodes CASLRQGPGSNQPQHF.